The sequence of this TCR beta chain was determined in a study of T cells in Graves' hyperthyroidism and ophthalmopathy. In making diagnoses, clinical symptoms, serum thyroxine and TRAb, thyroid ultrasound and orbital computed tomography were all used. Study-level findings and limits: Peripheral blood also featured most of the thyroid clonotypes expanded above 0.001. Ophthalmopathy stood apart from stable hyperthyroidism in a 13 V-J model.

Researchers took RNA transcripts and amplified the TCR beta CDR3 regions from them. The HTBI primer set was used in a first-round RT-PCR of the TCR CDR3. TCRdb re-called the multiplex PCR reads through MiXCR, storing one row per CDR3 protein. The sample consists of about 53,000 distinct CDR3 sequences, less than 50% of them appearing once. Germline V gene sequence: CDR1 SGHNT, CDR2 YYREEE (reference sequence). V was clipped by 4 bases and J by 4 bases; unmatched bases: 2. The CDR3 length is 13 residues. This clonotype was seen a single time. Its antigen is unidentified. This sequence joins TRBV5-4 and TRBJ2-5; TRBD1 matches 9 bases. The sequenced material came from blood. The clonotype comes from a woman aged 25 to 45 with Graves' ophthalmopathy. Here the CDR3 DNA reads TGTGCCAGCAGCCCGGGACAGGGAGAGACCCAGTACTTC. Its translation is CASSPGQGETQYF. The complete variable domain, with remaining parts taken from reference TRBV5-4 and TRBJ2-5, reads ETGVTQSPTHLIKTRGQQVTLRCSSQSGHNTVSWYQQALGQGPQFIFQYYREEENGRGNFPPRFSGLQFPNYSSELNVNALELDDSALYLCASSPGQGETQYFGPGTRLLVL.